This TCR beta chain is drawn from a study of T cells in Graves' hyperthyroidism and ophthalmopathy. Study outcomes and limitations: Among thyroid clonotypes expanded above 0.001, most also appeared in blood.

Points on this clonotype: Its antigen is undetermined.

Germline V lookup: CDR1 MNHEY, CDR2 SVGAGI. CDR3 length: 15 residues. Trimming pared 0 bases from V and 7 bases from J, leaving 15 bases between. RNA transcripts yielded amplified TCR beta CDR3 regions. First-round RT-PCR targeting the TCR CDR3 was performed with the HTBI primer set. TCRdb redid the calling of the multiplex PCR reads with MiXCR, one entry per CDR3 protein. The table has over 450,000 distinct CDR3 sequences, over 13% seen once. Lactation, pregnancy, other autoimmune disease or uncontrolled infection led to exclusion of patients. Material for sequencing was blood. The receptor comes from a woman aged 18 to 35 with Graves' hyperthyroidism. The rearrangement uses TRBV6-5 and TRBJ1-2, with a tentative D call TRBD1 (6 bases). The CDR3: CASSYSQGYIGGYTF. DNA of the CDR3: TGTGCCAGCAGTTACTCGCAGGGGTACATTGGTGGCTACACCTTC.